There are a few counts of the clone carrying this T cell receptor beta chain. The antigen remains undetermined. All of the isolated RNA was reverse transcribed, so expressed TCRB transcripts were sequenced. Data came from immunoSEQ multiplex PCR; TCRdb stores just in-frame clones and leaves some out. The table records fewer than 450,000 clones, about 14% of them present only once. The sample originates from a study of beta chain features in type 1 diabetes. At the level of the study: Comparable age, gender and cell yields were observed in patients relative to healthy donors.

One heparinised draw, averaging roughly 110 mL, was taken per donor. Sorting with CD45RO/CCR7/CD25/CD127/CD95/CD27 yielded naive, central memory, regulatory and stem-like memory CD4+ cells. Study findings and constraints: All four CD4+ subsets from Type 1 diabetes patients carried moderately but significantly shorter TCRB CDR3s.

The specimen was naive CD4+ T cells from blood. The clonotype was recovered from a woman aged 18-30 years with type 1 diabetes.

CDR3 in DNA: TGTGCCAGCAGCTTGCAGGGCTCTAGCACAGATACGCAGTATTTT. This translates into CASSLQGSSTDTQYF. J is TRBJ2-3 and V is TRBV7-9; possibly TRBD1 for D (5 bases). The CDR3 consists of 15 residues. From germline, CDR1 is SEHNR and CDR2 FQNEAQ (reference sequence). The V end lost 3 bases, the J end lost 0 bases, and 10 bases lay between the germline ends.